This record looks at one T cell receptor (beta chain) sequence and its context. Its specificity is not known. With 60 Vbeta and 13 Jbeta primers, the PCR was carried out. Profiled with immunoSEQ multiplex PCR; TCRdb holds only in-frame clones, not every one. Among 170,000 or so clones listed, around three quarters were seen once. Trimming stripped 1 base from V and 8 bases from J, with 6 bases between. The CDR3 is 11 amino acids. The germline V gene encodes CDR1 SGHNT and CDR2 YYREEE (reference sequence). This sample stems from a study of cytomegalovirus exposure and HLA in healthy donors. The wider study: Clustering assigned 81% of the roughly 370 genotyped donors to the Caucasian-associated ancestry cluster. Overall study findings and caveats: For presence/absence analyses, sequencing depth was assumed to be roughly uniform across donors. Cytomegalovirus-associated TCR beta chains were listed, numbering some 180.

The sequenced sample consisted of PBMCs. The gene calls are TRBV5-4 and TRBJ1-1; D call uncertain. The sequence came from a woman between 40 and 55 years old in good health and CMV-seronegative. The CDR3 sequence is CASSLRTEAFF. In DNA form, the CDR3 reads TGTGCCAGCAGCTTGCGCACAGAAGCTTTCTTT. Supplemented by reference TRBV5-4 and TRBJ1-1, the full variable domain reads ETGVTQSPTHLIKTRGQQVTLRCSSQSGHNTVSWYQQALGQGPQFIFQYYREEENGRGNFPPRFSGLQFPNYSSELNVNALELDDSALYLCASSLRTEAFFGQGTRLTVV.